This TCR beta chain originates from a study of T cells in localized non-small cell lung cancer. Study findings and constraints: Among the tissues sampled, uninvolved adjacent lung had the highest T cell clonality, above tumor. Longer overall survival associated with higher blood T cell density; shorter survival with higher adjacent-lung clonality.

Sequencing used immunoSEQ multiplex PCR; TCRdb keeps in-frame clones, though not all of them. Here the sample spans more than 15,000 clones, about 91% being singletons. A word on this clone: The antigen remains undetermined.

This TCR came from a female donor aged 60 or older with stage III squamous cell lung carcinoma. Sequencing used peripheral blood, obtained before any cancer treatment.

This CDR3 is CAWSAEDRGIEYF. In DNA form, the CDR3 reads TGTGCCTGGAGTGCAGAGGACAGGGGTATCGAGTACTTC. This rearrangement joins TRBV30 to TRBJ2-7, with 9 bases lining up with TRBD1. Germline CDR1 reads GTSNPN; CDR2 reads SVGIG (reference sequence). The V and J ends lost 1 base and 11 bases, in that order; junction bases with no gene match: 9. The CDR3 runs to 13 residues.